Below, 20 T cell receptor beta chains from the same sample are listed, as sequenced in a study of technical replicates of blood from a few donors. Method: immunoSEQ multiplex PCR; TCRdb's copy keeps in-frame clones and lacks some. The sample contains 75,000 to 100,000 clones, over 90% of which appear only once. The specimen was T cells isolated from PBMCs. Source of these receptors: a human donor in good health.

The rearrangement links TRBV29-1 to TRBJ2-5; 13 bases line up with TRBD2. The J segment lost 4 bases and the V segment lost 3 bases, leaving 5 bases of the junction unmatched. This CDR3 region has 15 residues. Germline-derived CDR1 and CDR2 are SQVTM and ANQGSEA. The CDR3 region is CSVDGGLAGVETQYF. The CDR3 DNA reads as TGCAGCGTTGACGGCGGACTAGCGGGAGTAGAGACCCAGTACTTC.

The gene calls are TRBV7-2 and TRBJ2-7; no clear D. The V and J ends lost 5 bases and 1 base respectively, with 15 bases between them. The CDR3 spans 15 residues. CDR1 and CDR2 from the germline V gene are SGHTA and FQGNSA. The CDR3 protein is CASSRVAASSYEQYF. The DNA for the CDR3 is TGTGCCAGCAGCCGGGTGGCAGCGTCATCCTACGAGCAGTACTTC.

The chain links TRBV5-1 to TRBJ2-1; TRBD2 agrees at 8 bases. Germline V lookup: CDR1 SGHRS, CDR2 YFSETQ. The V and J ends lost 0 bases and 5 bases, in that order; junction bases with no gene match: 10. This CDR3 comprises 17 residues. The CDR3 protein is CASSLEFTGGNNNEQFF. Written as DNA, the CDR3 is TGCGCCAGCAGCTTGGAGTTTACGGGGGGGAATAACAATGAGCAGTTCTTC.

The chain combines TRBV5-6 with TRBJ1-1; D is perhaps TRBD1 (6 bases). V lost 3 bases and J 1 base, leaving 13 bases between the germline ends. The CDR3 is 15 amino acids. CDR1 is SGHDT, CDR2 YYEEEE, per germline. The CDR3 spells CASSWGGGGNTEAFF. The CDR3 region has the DNA TGTGCCAGCAGCTGGGGAGGGGGGGGGAACACTGAAGCTTTCTTT.

The rearrangement joins TRBV6-5 to TRBJ2-1, with D perhaps TRBD1 (5 bases). V was clipped by 6 bases and J by 5 bases, with 17 bases between them. The CDR3 has 15 residues. CDR1 is MNHEY and CDR2 is SVGAGI in the germline V gene. This CDR3 is CASSSLSWGDNEQFF. The CDR3 nucleotides read TGTGCCAGCAGCTCCCTAAGCTGGGGCGACAATGAGCAGTTCTTC.

This chain connects TRBV30 to TRBJ1-5; 7 nucleotides align to TRBD1. V gave up 0 bases and J gave up 2 bases; unmatched junction bases: 4. The CDR3 has 15 amino acids. Germline V gene sequence: CDR1 GTSNPN, CDR2 SVGIG (reference sequence). CDR3 sequence (DNA): TGTGCCTGGAGTGTACGAGGGGGCGGCAATCAGCCCCAGCATTTT. Residues: CAWSVRGGGNQPQHF.

V is TRBV2 and J is TRBJ1-4; TRBD1 is a possible D gene (6 bases). Germline CDR1 SNHLY, CDR2 FYNNEI. The CDR3 is 14 residues long. Trimming stripped 8 bases from V and 8 bases from J, with 18 bases between. CDR3 sequence (DNA): TGTGCCAGCCGCCGCGGGGGGGCGCGAGAAAAACTGTTTTTT. Translated, it gives CASRRGGAREKLFF.

This chain uses TRBV13 with TRBJ2-7; the D gene is possibly TRBD1 (5 bases). The length of the CDR3 is 13 residues. Deletions cut 5 bases from V and 6 bases from J, with 14 bases between. Germline V lookup: CDR1 PRHDT, CDR2 FYEKMQ (reference sequence). CDR3 DNA: TGTGCCAGCAGCCCAGGCAGGGTCTCCGAGCAGTACTTC. Protein product: CASSPGRVSEQYF.

This chain connects TRBV30 to TRBJ2-7, with 7 nucleotides matching TRBD2. Trimming cost V 1 base and J 4 bases; bases outside gene matches: 4. The CDR3 is made up of 13 amino acids. CDR1 is GTSNPN and CDR2 is SVGIG in the germline V gene (reference sequence). CDR3 nucleotide sequence: TGTGCCTGGAGTGGGCAGGGAGGGTACGAGCAGTACTTC. This gives the protein CAWSGQGGYEQYF.

This chain uses TRBV6-5 with TRBJ1-1; a weak D match, TRBD1 (5 bases). CDR1 and CDR2 from the germline V gene are MNHEY and SVGAGI. The CDR3 loop spans 13 amino acids. The ends were cut back, 2 bases at V and 5 bases at J, with 9 bases in the middle. Here the CDR3 reads CASSYVGGTEAFF. CDR3 bases: TGTGCCAGCAGTTACGTGGGGGGGACTGAAGCTTTCTTT.

The V gene is TRBV6-4, the J gene TRBJ2-1; TRBD1 is a possible D gene (6 bases). Trimming took off 0 bases at V and 11 bases at J, with 11 bases between the two ends. CDR1 is MRHNA, CDR2 SNTAGT, per germline. The CDR3 contains 13 residues. CDR3 in DNA: TGTGCCAGCAGTGACTCGACAGGCTTTAAGCAGTTCTTC. This translates into CASSDSTGFKQFF.

CDR3 in amino acids: CASSPLRERFYEQYF. Written as DNA, the CDR3 is TGTGCCAGCAGCCCGTTGCGGGAGAGGTTCTACGAGCAGTACTTC. The chain carries TRBV7-9 and TRBJ2-7, with 7 bases fitting TRBD2. The CDR3 covers 15 residues. J gave up 3 bases and V 5 bases, and 10 bases lay outside the gene matches. CDR1 is SEHNR, CDR2 FQNEAQ, per germline (reference sequence).

The rearrangement links TRBV6-1 to TRBJ2-7; 8 bases fit TRBD1. The CDR3 spans 14 residues. V lost 6 bases and J lost 4; bases outside the gene matches: 8. Germline CDR1 is MNHNS and CDR2 is SASEGT. CDR3 DNA: TGTGCCAGCAGCGGGACAGGAAAGGTGTACGAGCAGTACTTC. Protein sequence: CASSGTGKVYEQYF.

CDR3 protein: CASSYSGVFPGELFF. In DNA form, the CDR3 reads TGCGCCAGCAGTTATAGCGGGGTGTTTCCCGGGGAGCTGTTTTTT. The V gene is TRBV5-1, the J gene TRBJ2-2, with 8 bases matching TRBD2. The V gene end was trimmed by 5 bases and the J gene end by 6 bases; junction bases not matched to a gene: 9. The germline V gene encodes CDR1 SGHRS and CDR2 YFSETQ. The CDR3 length is 15 residues.

V usage is TRBV4-1 and J usage is TRBJ2-1, with 15 bases fitting TRBD2. The length of the CDR3 is 20 residues. Germline lookup yields CDR1 MGHRA and CDR2 YSYEKL. After removal of 4 bases from V and 5 bases from J, the junction contained 15 bases not matched to a gene. CDR3 sequence reads: CASSRVLPGLAGGRDNEQFF. Written as DNA, the CDR3 is TGCGCCAGCAGCCGCGTCCTACCGGGACTAGCGGGAGGACGGGACAATGAGCAGTTCTTC.

This clone showed up just once. The V call is TRBV2, the J call TRBJ1-6; the D is unclear. The CDR3 totals 15 residues. Per the germline V gene, CDR1 is SNHLY and CDR2 is FYNNEI. V was pared by 7 bases and J by 0 bases, with 10 bases between. The CDR3 bases are TGTGCCAGCAAAGATACGAGCTCCTATAATTCACCCCTCCACTTT. This gives the protein CASKDTSSYNSPLHF.

The chain carries TRBV11-3 and TRBJ2-3; 7 bases align to TRBD1. The CDR3 length is 16 residues. Trimming at V came to 5 bases and at J to 4 bases, leaving 12 bases not matched to a gene. CDR1 and CDR2 from the germline V gene are SGHNT and YENEEA. CDR3 amino acids: CASSESTFTGADTQYF. The CDR3, as DNA: TGTGCCAGCAGCGAGTCAACCTTTACAGGGGCAGATACGCAGTATTTT.

The chain carries TRBV5-6 and TRBJ2-2; D unresolved. V was shortened by 5 bases and J by 4 bases, with 9 bases between the two germline ends. This CDR3 has 13 amino acids. CDR1 and CDR2 (germline): SGHDT, YYEEEE. The CDR3 sequence: CASRRRSTGELFF. CDR3 DNA: TGTGCCAGCAGACGAAGGAGCACCGGGGAGCTGTTTTTT.

J is TRBJ2-7 and V is TRBV9, with 9 bases fitting TRBD1. Germline V gene sequence: CDR1 SGDLS, CDR2 YYNGEE. The CDR3 is made up of 15 amino acids. Germline trimming cut 0 bases from V and 6 bases from J; bases unmatched to any gene: 7. CDR3 nucleotide sequence: TGTGCCAGCAGCGTAGTTGGGACAGGGCTCGGCGAGCAGTACTTC. It specifies CASSVVGTGLGEQYF. Full variable domain (remainder filled in from reference TRBV9 and TRBJ2-7): DSGVTQTPKHLITATGQRVTLRCSPRSGDLSVYWYQQSLDQGLQFLIQYYNGEERAKGNILERFSAQQFPDLHSELNLSSLELGDSALYFCASSVVGTGLGEQYFGPGTRLTVT.

The chain couples TRBV5-6 to TRBJ1-1; the match to TRBD1 covers 7 bases. V was pared by 0 bases and J by 1 base, with 0 bases of the junction left unmatched. CDR1 is SGHDT, CDR2 YYEEEE, per germline. The CDR3 has 14 amino acids. CDR3 amino acids: CASSLGTGNTEAFF. The DNA for the CDR3 is TGTGCCAGCAGCTTGGGGACAGGGAACACTGAAGCTTTCTTT.